A selection of T cell receptor beta chains follows, all from one sample in a study of technical replicates of blood from a few donors. This table comes from immunoSEQ multiplex PCR, and its TCRdb copy is limited to in-frame clones, with some not included. In the table there are about 68,000 clones, roughly 97% of which are singletons. Sequencing was carried out using T cells isolated from PBMCs. The receptors here all came from a human donor in good health. Each CDR3 is given with its conserved first and last residue. The D gene is left open where the match is weak. Not every row has a clone size; where given, it reads once, few, many or a size class.

cdr3_nt cdr3_aa cdr3_length clone_size j_call d_call v_call
TGTGCCAGCAGCGAAGGACACCAACGTGGTGGCTACACCTTC CASSEGHQRGGYTF 14 - TRBJ1-2 - TRBV6-1
TGTGCCAGCAGCGTTACTAGCGCGGGGTTGTGGGGACCGAACACTGAAGCTTTCTTT CASSVTSAGLWGPNTEAFF 19 - TRBJ1-1 - TRBV9
TGTGCCAGCAGTTTTCGGGAGGGATGGGCTTTCTTT CASSFREGWAFF 12 once TRBJ1-1 - TRBV28
TGTGCCAGCAGTTTGACCAGGGGGGTGAACACTGAAGCTTTCTTT CASSLTRGVNTEAFF 15 once TRBJ1-1 TRBD1 TRBV28
TGTGCCATCAACGGGGGGTGGGGGACCGACTACGAGCAGTACTTC CAINGGWGTDYEQYF 15 - TRBJ2-7 TRBD2 TRBV10-3
TGTGCCAGCAGACCCTTAGCGGGAGGGCCAACAGATACGCAGTATTTT CASRPLAGGPTDTQYF 16 - TRBJ2-3 TRBD2 TRBV27
TGTGCCAGCAGACCTCAGGGGCACTACAATCAGCCCCAGCATTTT CASRPQGHYNQPQHF 15 - TRBJ1-5 - TRBV28
TGCGCCAGCAGTCAATCTCTACTTATCGGGACAGGACGGATGCAGCCCCAGCATTTT CASSQSLLIGTGRMQPQHF 19 - TRBJ1-5 TRBD1 TRBV23-1
TGTGCCAGTAGTACTCAGGTTAACTATGGCTACACCTTC CASSTQVNYGYTF 13 - TRBJ1-2 - TRBV19
TGTGCCACCCAAAGGGGGTATGGCTACACCTTC CATQRGYGYTF 11 - TRBJ1-2 - TRBV19
TGTGCCAGCAGCTTATCCTCGGGGGGCCCAGAGAGCTACACCTTC CASSLSSGGPESYTF 15 - TRBJ1-2 - TRBV11-2
TGTGCCAGCAGCTTAAGGCAGGGGGCTCAGCCCCAGCATTTT CASSLRQGAQPQHF 14 - TRBJ1-5 TRBD1 TRBV7-2
TGTGCCAGCAAGGGAGCCTACGAGCAGTACTTC CASKGAYEQYF 11 - TRBJ2-7 - TRBV7-8
TGTGCCAGCAGCCCCCGGGACACATATCAAGAGACCCAGTACTTC CASSPRDTYQETQYF 15 - TRBJ2-5 - TRBV7-9
TGTGCCAGCAGCTTAGTCCAGGGGGATTGGTACGAGCAGTACTTC CASSLVQGDWYEQYF 15 - TRBJ2-7 TRBD1 TRBV7-2
TGTGCCAGCAGTGCCATTTTGGGGGGGGGCGAAAGAGGAAACTATGGCTACACCTTC CASSAILGGGERGNYGYTF 19 - TRBJ1-2 - TRBV27
TGCGCCAGCAGCTCAGGGGGCGCTGCCTACGAGCAGTACTTC CASSSGGAAYEQYF 14 - TRBJ2-7 TRBD1 TRBV5-1
TGTGCCAGCAGCTTCGGGGATCAGCCCCAGCATTTT CASSFGDQPQHF 12 - TRBJ1-5 - TRBV7-9
TGTGCCAGCAGCTTAGAATGGGGACAGGCGAACACTGAAGCTTTCTTT CASSLEWGQANTEAFF 16 - TRBJ1-1 TRBD1 TRBV11-2
TGTGCCAGCAGGCCGCGCGGGACAGGCACAGATACGCAGTATTTT CASRPRGTGTDTQYF 15 - TRBJ2-3 - TRBV2
TGCGCCAGCAGTCCTACAGGGAGCACCTACGAGCAGTACTTC CASSPTGSTYEQYF 14 - TRBJ2-7 - TRBV10-2
TGTGCCTGCATACCCGGGACAGGGGCCCTCTACGGGGCCAACGTCCTGACTTTC CACIPGTGALYGANVLTF 18 - TRBJ2-6 TRBD1 TRBV30
TGTGCCAGCAGTGGGACTACCCCGTATGGTGAGCAGTTCTTC CASSGTTPYGEQFF 14 - TRBJ2-1 TRBD2 TRBV9
TGTGCCGCCGGGGGGTTCACAGATACGCAGTATTTT CAAGGFTDTQYF 12 - TRBJ2-3 TRBD2 TRBV6-1
TGTGCCAGCAGTCTTGAACAGGGGTACGGCTACACCTTC CASSLEQGYGYTF 13 - TRBJ1-2 TRBD1 TRBV28
TGTGCCTTGTACGGGACTAGCTATACAGATTCCTACGAGCAGTACTTC CALYGTSYTDSYEQYF 16 - TRBJ2-7 TRBD2 TRBV30
TGTGCCAGCAGCTTACAGGGGGTACTCACTGAAGCTTTCTTT CASSLQGVLTEAFF 14 - TRBJ1-1 TRBD1 TRBV11-1
TGTGCCAGCAGCTGGGACAGCCCTCATGGCTACACCTTC CASSWDSPHGYTF 13 - TRBJ1-2 TRBD1 TRBV5-4
TGTGCCAGCAGCCAAGCTGCGGGGCTGCGGACTGAAGCTTTCTTT CASSQAAGLRTEAFF 15 - TRBJ1-1 - TRBV4-2
TGTGCCAGCAGCGTTCCGTCCGGGAGTGGCTACACCTTC CASSVPSGSGYTF 13 - TRBJ1-2 - TRBV9
TGTGCCAGCAGCTCCCAGGCCGGGCGGGCGGAAATCACCGGGGAGCTGTTTTTT CASSSQAGRAEITGELFF 18 once TRBJ2-2 - TRBV7-9
TGTGCCAGCAGTGTGGGGACAGGGAATAGCGGCGGCTACACCTTC CASSVGTGNSGGYTF 15 - TRBJ1-2 TRBD1 TRBV6-4
TGTGCCAGCAGCTTGGCGGGGGTACTCTCGGGCGAGCAGTACTTC CASSLAGVLSGEQYF 15 - TRBJ2-7 - TRBV5-6
TGTGCCAGTAGTATTCAGGACAGACTCACAGATACGCAGTATTTT CASSIQDRLTDTQYF 15 - TRBJ2-3 - TRBV19
TGTGCCAGCAGCCCCGGGTACGAGCAGTACTTC CASSPGYEQYF 11 - TRBJ2-7 - TRBV11-3
TGTGCCAGCAGCCCTTGGTCGGCGGGGCCTTCGGGCTACACCTTC CASSPWSAGPSGYTF 15 - TRBJ1-2 - TRBV6-5
TGTGCCAGCAGCTATAGTCCATCCGGACTAGCGGGAGGGAATGAGCAGTTCTTC CASSYSPSGLAGGNEQFF 18 - TRBJ2-1 TRBD2 TRBV7-9
TGTGCCAGCAGTGAGACCAGGGGAATAGGGTATGGCTACACCTTC CASSETRGIGYGYTF 15 - TRBJ1-2 - TRBV2
TGTGCCAGCAACCAAGATGAGGGGGCTGAAGCTTTCTTT CASNQDEGAEAFF 13 - TRBJ1-1 - TRBV6-1
TGTGCCAGCAGCTTAACAGGTTACTATGGCTACACCTTC CASSLTGYYGYTF 13 - TRBJ1-2 - TRBV7-9
TGCGCCAGCAGCCAAAAATTCCTAGCGGTAGATTTTAATGAGCAGTTCTTC CASSQKFLAVDFNEQFF 17 - TRBJ2-1 TRBD2 TRBV4-1
TGTGCCAGCAGTTTACCACAGGCCTATGGCTACACCTTC CASSLPQAYGYTF 13 - TRBJ1-2 - TRBV28
TGTGCCAGCAGTTTATGGTCCGGAGCGGATACAGATACGCAGTATTTT CASSLWSGADTDTQYF 16 - TRBJ2-3 - TRBV28
TGTGCCAGCAGCCTCCGACAGGGTATCTTGTACGAGCAGTACTTC CASSLRQGILYEQYF 15 - TRBJ2-7 TRBD1 TRBV11-2
TGTGCCAGTTCTAGAAGGGACAGTTACGAGCAGTACTTC CASSRRDSYEQYF 13 - TRBJ2-7 TRBD1 TRBV19
TGTGCCACCAGCAGAGGGAATAGCGGGAGGGTAAGGGATGAGCAGTTCTTC CATSRGNSGRVRDEQFF 17 - TRBJ2-1 TRBD2 TRBV15
TGTGCCAGCAGTGACTACACGGGGCAGTACTTC CASSDYTGQYF 11 - TRBJ2-7 - TRBV28
TGTGCCAGCAGCTTAGGGGCAAATACTTACACTGAAGCTTTCTTT CASSLGANTYTEAFF 15 - TRBJ1-1 - TRBV7-3
TGTGCCAGCAACAGACAACCCGCCTACGAGCAGTACTTC CASNRQPAYEQYF 13 - TRBJ2-7 - TRBV7-9
TGTGCCAGCGACGGACAACTGAATCAGCCCCAGCATTTT CASDGQLNQPQHF 13 - TRBJ1-5 - TRBV2
TGTGCCAGCAGTTACCCCGGGACAGGGACAGATACGCAGTATTTT CASSYPGTGTDTQYF 15 - TRBJ2-3 TRBD1 TRBV6-6
TGCGCCAGCAGCTTTTTAGACAGGGACTACGAGCAGTACTTC CASSFLDRDYEQYF 14 - TRBJ2-7 TRBD1 TRBV5-1
TGTGCCAGCAGTTACTCGGGCGGGATCTTCACCGGGGAGCTGTTTTTT CASSYSGGIFTGELFF 16 - TRBJ2-2 - TRBV6-5
TGCGCCAGCAGCGCGCCGGACAGCTCCTACGAGCAGTACTTC CASSAPDSSYEQYF 14 - TRBJ2-7 - TRBV5-1
TGTGCCTGGGAAGGGGGACCCTTCGCAACTAATGAAAAACTGTTTTTT CAWEGGPFATNEKLFF 16 - TRBJ1-4 - TRBV30
TGTGCCAGCAGTGAGACTAGCATCGGCAATGAGCAGTTCTTC CASSETSIGNEQFF 14 - TRBJ2-1 TRBD2 TRBV6-1
TGTGCCAGCAGTTCACTTGGTCCGGGACAGAGCTCTGGAAACACCATATATTTT CASSSLGPGQSSGNTIYF 18 - TRBJ1-3 TRBD1 TRBV27
TGTGCCAGCACCCCGGGACTAGCGGCGTGGGGGACCCAGTACTTC CASTPGLAAWGTQYF 15 once TRBJ2-5 TRBD2 TRBV6-5
TGTGCCAGCAGCCAAGGCCAAGCGGGAGACTTCGCGAACACCGGGGAGCTGTTTTTT CASSQGQAGDFANTGELFF 19 - TRBJ2-2 TRBD2 TRBV4-2
TGTGCCAGCAGCGACCTCAGGGGGAACACTGAAGCTTTCTTT CASSDLRGNTEAFF 14 - TRBJ1-1 - TRBV11-2